Reported below is one TCR beta chain. Which antigen it targets is not known. There are no base qualities to consult, and no much larger clone falls within one base. The data were obtained in a study of blood T cell repertoires in COVID-19 (TCRdb year 2020). Background on the whole study: Collaborator samples came from the United States, Italy and Spain and covered acute and convalescent phases of COVID-19. HLA class I and class II types, where available, came from metadata supplied by the sample provider rather than from assay-based typing. A freely available public database, intended as a resource for researchers studying the immune response to SARS-CoV-2, is where the repertoires were released. The samples were drawn from two sources: the first 160 participants of the ongoing ImmuneRACE study, and 1,000 to 1,500 subjects contributed by 6 global collaborators. The dataset comprised deeply sampled blood TCRbeta repertoires from subjects exposed to, actively infected with, or recovered from COVID-19. The prospective study material was composed of cDNA or gDNA derived from T cells, B-cell-depleted T cells, or PBMCs. A de-identified subject ID, COVID-19 status, age in years and sex were almost always included in the sample metadata.

Samples from volunteer blood donors who had recovered from COVID-19 were contributed by a second Seattle source. Whole blood was collected in K2EDTA tubes by collaborating institutions according to the institutions' own protocols. For TCRbeta analysis, collaborators shipped samples in one of three forms: frozen whole blood, isolated PBMCs, or DNA extracted from either of those sample types. Study-wide findings and limitations: The amount of clinical and demographic metadata varied by source and participant and was provided uncurated.

The immunoSEQ Assay, a bias-controlled multiplex PCR, was used to amplify TCRbeta CDR3 regions from genomic DNA. The study's processing was this. The number of nucleated cells in each sample was estimated by amplification of reference gene primers within the assay. To quantify the absolute abundance of each unique TCRbeta CDR3 rearrangement, sequence reads were collapsed and filtered. For each sample, productive Simpson clonality was calculated by taking the square root of Simpson's diversity index across productive rearrangements. This immuneACCESS table, as held by TCRdb, lists in-frame sequences with V and J called but not all clones. Of the missing ones, under half trace to an unresolved V gene in checked studies; the others have no known cause. That table supplies the V and J calls and clone size; D and trimming were determined from the DNA. The sample records approximately 240,000 clones, more than 75% of which are singletons. Together, the top ten hold about 2.9% of the sample.

The CDR3 covers 12 residues, taking in both the cysteine and the phenylalanine. CDR3 DNA only is kept here, 36 bases in frame from base 1. Deletion took 5 bases off V and 6 bases off J, with a span of 7 bases between the germline ends. Specimen: peripheral blood. The chain joins TRBV12-3 or TRBV12-4 to TRBJ2-2; possibly the D gene is TRBD1, per 6 matching bases. The origin of this receptor is a woman aged 30 to 39 who had recovered from COVID-19. The CDR3 region: CASSTGSGELFF. The DNA reads TGTGCCAGCAGTACAGGGTCCGGGGAGCTGTTTTTT.